These 25 T cell receptor beta chains share one sample of origin, sequenced in a study of beta chain features in type 1 diabetes. These receptors have no known antigen. What was sequenced were expressed TCRB transcripts, since all of the isolated RNA had been reverse transcribed. Method: immunoSEQ multiplex PCR; TCRdb's copy keeps in-frame clones and lacks some. The sample consists of 40,000 to 55,000 clones, roughly 48% of them appearing once. Study results and caveats: Within each of all four CD4+ subsets, Type 1 diabetes patients had TCRB CDR3s that were moderately but significantly shorter.

The sequencing input was stem cell memory CD4+ T cells from blood. The receptors shown here come from a man in his thirties or forties with type 1 diabetes.

The chain recombines TRBV19 with TRBJ2-7; 8 nucleotides align to TRBD2. With 5 bases clipped from V and 3 bases from J, the junction kept 3 bases outside the gene matches. The CDR3 spans 13 residues. Germline V gene lookup returns CDR1 LNHDA and CDR2 SQIVND (reference sequence). As DNA, the CDR3 is TGTGCCAGTAGTGGGACTAGTTTCTACGAGCAGTACTTC. Its translation is CASSGTSFYEQYF. Supplemented by reference TRBV19 and TRBJ2-7, the full variable domain reads DGGITQSPKYLFRKEGQNVTLSCEQNLNHDAMYWYRQDPGQGLRLIYYSQIVNDFQKGDIAEGYSVSREKKESFPLTVTSAQKNPTAFYLCASSGTSFYEQYFGPGTRLTVT.

A few counts support this clone. The CDR3 bases are TGTGCCAGCAGCCAATCAGGGTCGTCATTCGAAAAACTGTTTTTT. Translation: CASSQSGSSFEKLFF. The chain links TRBV14 to TRBJ1-4, with TRBD1 as a possible D gene (5 bases). Germline-derived CDR1 and CDR2 are SGHDN and FVKESK. The CDR3 length is 15 residues. Trimming pared 2 bases from V and 8 bases from J, leaving 15 bases between.

The chain links TRBV6-6 to TRBJ2-7; D not resolved. The V gene lost 8 bases and the J gene lost 4 bases, with 12 bases spanning the gap. The CDR3 length is 12 residues. Per the germline V gene, CDR1 is MNHNY and CDR2 is SVGAGI (reference sequence). The CDR3 loop reads CASGTDSYEQYF. CDR3 DNA: TGTGCCAGCGGAACCGACTCGTACGAGCAGTACTTC.

This clone was seen a few times. As DNA, the CDR3 is TGTGCCAGCAGCCCCGCTCTCAGCTCCTACAATGAGCAGTTCTTC. It codes for CASSPALSSYNEQFF. The V and J genes are TRBV7-9 and TRBJ2-1; the D is unclear. The V end was cut by 5 bases, the J end by 0 bases, with 11 bases between. Germline V lookup: CDR1 SEHNR, CDR2 FQNEAQ (reference sequence). The CDR3 spans 15 residues.

The genes are TRBV30 and TRBJ2-7, with 8 bases matching TRBD2. The CDR3 contains 15 residues. V lost 6 bases to trimming and J lost 2 bases; unmatched junction nucleotides: 12. CDR1 is GTSNPN and CDR2 is SVGIG in the germline V gene (reference sequence). This chain's CDR3 is CACHGPAGATYEQYF. Written as DNA, the CDR3 is TGTGCCTGCCACGGGCCAGCGGGAGCCACCTACGAGCAGTACTTC.

The chain recombines TRBV28 with TRBJ2-7, with 7 bases aligning to TRBD1. J gave up 6 bases and V 5 bases, and 10 bases lay outside the gene matches. This CDR3 contains 14 residues. Germline V gene sequence: CDR1 MDHEN, CDR2 SYDVKM. The CDR3 coding sequence is TGTGCCAGCAGTACAGACGGACAGGTGGTCGAGCAGTACTTC. It is translated as CASSTDGQVVEQYF.

J is TRBJ2-7 and V is TRBV28; 7 positions match TRBD1. The CDR3 is made up of 18 amino acids. Germline assignment: CDR1 MDHEN and CDR2 SYDVKM. The junction had 24 bases not matched to a gene; V was cut back by 10 bases and J by 3 bases. This CDR3 reads CATKPGWGDRVYIYEQYF. CDR3 nucleotide sequence: TGTGCCACCAAACCTGGGTGGGGTGACAGGGTCTACATCTACGAGCAGTACTTC.

The chain employs TRBV27 and TRBJ2-5; 8 bases map to TRBD1. This CDR3 is 14 amino acids long. J was trimmed by 7 bases and V by 5 bases; bases with no gene match: 9. The germline V gene encodes CDR1 MNHEY and CDR2 SMNVEV (reference sequence). Here the CDR3 DNA reads TGTGCCAGCAGTCCCTTGGACAGGGACGTGACCCAGTACTTC. Translated: CASSPLDRDVTQYF.

The genes are TRBV9 and TRBJ2-7; 8 nucleotides line up with TRBD2. CDR3 length equals 15 residues. Germline CDR1 SGDLS, CDR2 YYNGEE. V shed 2 bases, J shed 1 base, and the junction held 5 bases outside the gene matches. CDR3: CASSVGLAESYEQYF. The CDR3 DNA reads as TGTGCCAGCAGCGTTGGACTAGCCGAATCCTACGAGCAGTACTTC.

This chain connects TRBV5-5 to TRBJ2-3; TRBD2 is a possible D gene (6 bases). In germline, CDR1 is SGHKS, CDR2 YYEKEE (reference sequence). The CDR3 sequence is 15 residues long. V was shortened by 2 bases and J by 2 bases, with 12 bases between the two germline ends. This CDR3 reads CASSFAGLPTDTQYF. CDR3 DNA sequence: TGTGCCAGCAGCTTTGCGGGGCTTCCCACAGATACGCAGTATTTT.

The V and J genes are TRBV5-1 and TRBJ2-3, with 7 bases matching TRBD1. Per the germline V gene, CDR1 is SGHRS and CDR2 is YFSETQ. Losses at the gene ends were 0 bases for V and 6 bases for J; bases not matched to a gene: 7. The CDR3 is 15 residues long. CDR3 in amino acids: CASSLARGFRDTQYF. The CDR3 DNA reads TGCGCCAGCAGCTTGGCCAGGGGGTTTAGGGATACGCAGTATTTT.

This chain connects TRBV11-2 to TRBJ1-2; tentatively, D is TRBD1 (6 bases). The V end lost 5 bases, the J end lost 2 bases, and 15 bases lay between the germline ends. The CDR3 extends over 15 amino acids. In germline, CDR1 is SGHAT, CDR2 FQNNGV. Here the CDR3 reads CASSDRGAENYGYTF. The CDR3 region has the DNA TGTGCCAGCAGCGACCGGGGGGCCGAGAACTATGGCTACACCTTC.

This clone appeared a few times. The chain recombines TRBV2 with TRBJ2-5; unclear D gene. Trimming stripped 4 bases from V and 5 bases from J, with 5 bases between. CDR3 size: 11 residues. In germline, CDR1 is SNHLY, CDR2 FYNNEI. The chain's CDR3 is CASSVRETQYF. The CDR3 DNA follows: TGTGCCAGCAGTGTTCGGGAGACCCAGTACTTC.

This clone was seen just once. Written as DNA, the CDR3 is TGTGCCAGCAGCTTGAGAGGGGGGACCCAGTACTTC. Protein: CASSLRGGTQYF. The V and J genes are TRBV7-9 and TRBJ2-5, with a tentative D call TRBD1 (6 bases). Germline V gene data show CDR1 as SEHNR and CDR2 as FQNEAQ (reference sequence). Between the trimmed V and J ends, which lost 3 bases and 7 bases, there was a span of 9 bases. This CDR3 is built from 12 residues.

The genes are TRBV9 and TRBJ2-3; no firm D call. Trimming took 3 bases from V and 3 from J, leaving 11 bases between them. CDR3 length: 14 residues. Germline V gene lookup returns CDR1 SGDLS and CDR2 YYNGEE. The CDR3 nucleotides are TGTGCCAGCAGCGCGACTTCGATGACAGATACGCAGTATTTT. This codes for CASSATSMTDTQYF.

The CDR3 protein is CASGSRTAREKLFF. The CDR3 coding sequence is TGTGCCAGCGGTTCTAGGACAGCTCGGGAAAAACTGTTTTTT. The rearrangement links TRBV7-9 to TRBJ1-4; maybe TRBD1 (6 bases). Trimming removed 8 bases at V and 8 bases at J, with 18 bases between. There are 14 residues in the CDR3. Germline assignment: CDR1 SEHNR and CDR2 FQNEAQ (reference sequence).

The CDR3 DNA reads TGTGCCAGCAGTCCCCCAGGGTACGAGCAGTACTTC. This translates into CASSPPGYEQYF. The chain recombines TRBV28 with TRBJ2-7; D possibly corresponds to TRBD1 (5 bases). Germline CDR1 and CDR2: MDHEN and SYDVKM. V was cut by 5 bases and J by 4 bases, with 9 bases left in between. CDR3 length: 12 residues.

The chain joins TRBV7-2 to TRBJ2-5; 9 bases are a match to TRBD2. The CDR3 loop spans 16 amino acids. V was pared by 1 base and J by 5 bases, with 8 bases of the junction left unmatched. CDR1 SGHTA and CDR2 FQGNSA come from the germline V gene. CDR3 sequence (DNA): TGTGCCAGCAGCTTAGTTGGCGGGAGGGCCACTGAGACCCAGTACTTC. Protein: CASSLVGGRATETQYF.

The chain carries TRBV9 and TRBJ2-7, with a possible D match to TRBD1 (5 bases). Trimming shortened V by 4 bases and J by 7 bases, and 12 bases separated the two germline ends. Germline CDR1 and CDR2: SGDLS and YYNGEE. The CDR3 contains 12 residues. DNA for the CDR3: TGTGCCAGCAGCTCTCCTAGGGGTGAGCAGTACTTC. Protein product: CASSSPRGEQYF.

This clone was observed a handful of times. The J gene is TRBJ2-5, the V gene TRBV6-6; 11 bases align to TRBD1. J lost 1 base, V lost 5 bases, and 6 bases had no gene match. This CDR3 is 16 amino acids long. CDR1 is MNHNY, CDR2 SVGAGI, per germline (reference sequence). CDR3 nucleotide sequence: TGTGCCAGCAGTCCCCCGGGACAGGGGGTCCAAGAGACCCAGTACTTC. It is translated as CASSPPGQGVQETQYF.

The chain links TRBV7-6 to TRBJ1-1; no firm D call. The CDR3 contains 13 residues. With 5 bases removed from V and 1 base from J, the gap between germline ends came to 8 bases. The germline CDR1 and CDR2 sequences are SGHVS and FNYEAQ. The CDR3 DNA is TGTGCCAGCAGCCAGGTGGGGAACACTGAAGCTTTCTTT. It translates to CASSQVGNTEAFF.

The chain combines TRBV5-1 with TRBJ2-2; the match to TRBD1 covers 7 bases. CDR1 and CDR2 from the germline V gene are SGHRS and YFSETQ. Trimming at V came to 4 bases and at J to 2 bases, leaving 5 bases not matched to a gene. This CDR3 comprises 15 residues. CDR3 bases: TGCGCCAGCAGCGCAAGACAGGGAAACACCGGGGAGCTGTTTTTT. Translating it yields CASSARQGNTGELFF.

This chain connects TRBV27 to TRBJ2-3; a weak D match, TRBD1 (5 bases). V was cut by 6 bases and J by 4 bases, with 14 bases left in between. CDR1 and CDR2 (germline): MNHEY, SMNVEV (reference sequence). This CDR3 region has 14 residues. The CDR3, as DNA: TGTGCCAGCAGCTGGGCTTGGGGCCCAGATACGCAGTATTTT. Its protein product is CASSWAWGPDTQYF.

This clone has more than one count but fewer than ten. The V gene is TRBV10-3, the J gene TRBJ2-5, with 8 bases fitting TRBD2. Germline-derived CDR1 and CDR2 are ENHRY and SYGVKD. V was clipped by 6 bases and J by 5 bases; unmatched bases: 5. The length of the CDR3 is 13 residues. The CDR3 DNA follows: TGTGCCATCAGGGGACTAGTCGGGGAGACCCAGTACTTC. This codes for CAIRGLVGETQYF.

This clone was recorded a few times. The chain has TRBV19 and TRBJ1-5; 9 bases are a match to TRBD1. CDR3 size: 15 residues. Trimming removed 5 bases from V and 7 bases from J; junction bases left unmatched: 9. CDR1 is LNHDA and CDR2 is SQIVND in the germline V gene (reference sequence). The CDR3 region has the DNA TGTGCCAGTAGTCCCCCGGGACAGGGTCGCCAGCCCCAGCATTTT. Translated: CASSPPGQGRQPQHF.